The 19 T cell receptor beta chains below were found in one sample sequenced in a study of blood T cell repertoires in COVID-19. Produced via immunoSEQ multiplex PCR; TCRdb's table is partial and in-frame only. The profile shows 300,000 to 350,000 clones, roughly 90% of them singletons. Source material: peripheral blood. These receptors originate from a woman aged 70-85 years with COVID-19, enrolled during active disease.

The V gene is TRBV7-2, the J gene TRBJ2-1; possibly TRBD2 for D (6 bases). The CDR3 loop spans 15 amino acids. The V gene's germline CDR1 is SGHTA and CDR2 FQGNSA. The V end lost 2 bases, the J end lost 7 bases, and 15 bases lay between the germline ends. The CDR3 is CASSLNGGGLNEQFF. The CDR3, as DNA: TGTGCCAGCAGCTTAAACGGGGGAGGCCTAAATGAGCAGTTCTTC.

CDR3 DNA: TGTGCCTGGAGTGCCCCCCGCCCGGGACAGGGAAATTCACCCCTCCACTTT. Protein sequence: CAWSAPRPGQGNSPLHF. The rearrangement joins TRBV30 to TRBJ1-6; TRBD1 matches at 9 bases. Looked up from germline, CDR1 is GTSNPN and CDR2 is SVGIG (reference sequence). This CDR3 contains 17 residues. V shed 1 base and J 7 bases; nucleotides not matched to a gene: 11. Drawing the rest from reference TRBV30 and TRBJ1-6, the complete variable domain is SQTIHQWPATLVQPVGSPLSLECTVEGTSNPNLYWYRQAAGRGLQLLFYSVGIGQISSEVPQNLSASRPQDRQFILSSKKLLLSDSGFYLCAWSAPRPGQGNSPLHFGNGTRLTVT.

This chain links TRBV21-1 with TRBJ2-2; the tabulated D call, TRBD2, remains unverified against the DNA. TRBV21-1 is flagged as a pseudogene. The CDR3 is 16 amino acids. CDR3 DNA: TGTGCCAGCACCTCGGGACTCCCCCCGAACACCGGGGAGCTGTTTTTT. This gives the protein CASTSGLPPNTGELFF.

The chain joins TRBV6-1 to TRBJ1-6; 7 positions agree with TRBD1. The V gene's germline CDR1 is MNHNS and CDR2 SASEGT. CDR3 length equals 17 residues. After removal of 1 base from V and 2 bases from J, the junction contained 5 bases not matched to a gene. CDR3: CASSEERGLTYNSPLHF. In DNA form, the CDR3 reads TGTGCCAGCAGTGAAGAAAGGGGGCTTACCTATAATTCACCCCTCCACTTT.

V and J are TRBV7-9 and TRBJ2-3; 10 bases match TRBD2. Trimming cost V 5 bases and J 6 bases; bases outside gene matches: 2. Germline loops: CDR1 SEHNR, CDR2 FQNEAQ (reference sequence). CDR3 size: 13 residues. CDR3 protein: CASSPAGGDTQYF. The CDR3, as DNA: TGTGCCAGCAGCCCAGCGGGGGGGGATACGCAGTATTTT.

This CDR3 is CASSLELDEQFF. For the CDR3, the DNA is TGCGCCAGCAGCTTGGAACTTGATGAGCAGTTCTTC. This chain links TRBV5-1 with TRBJ2-1; D is unresolved. Between the trimmed V and J ends, which lost 0 bases and 8 bases, there was a span of 6 bases. This CDR3 is 12 amino acids long. Per germline, CDR1 SGHRS and CDR2 YFSETQ.

The chain uses TRBV7-3 and TRBJ2-2, with D unclear. The V gene's germline CDR1 is SGHTA and CDR2 FQGTGA. V was trimmed by 5 bases and J by 1 base, leaving 14 bases between them. CDR3 length equals 16 residues. CDR3 coding DNA: TGTGCCAGCAGCCCCGAAAGTAGCCTGAACACCGGGGAGCTGTTTTTT. This sequence encodes CASSPESSLNTGELFF.

This clone was recorded only once. The rearrangement links TRBV11-2 to TRBJ1-6, with D possibly being TRBD1 (6 bases). There are 17 residues in the CDR3. Trimming removed 5 bases at V and 0 bases at J, with 14 bases between. Per germline, CDR1 SGHAT and CDR2 FQNNGV. CDR3 loop: CASSRQGISSYNSPLHF. CDR3 nucleotide sequence: TGTGCCAGCAGCCGGCAGGGGATTAGCTCCTATAATTCACCCCTCCACTTT.

The V call is TRBV5-1, the J call TRBJ2-7; 12 bases line up with TRBD2. The CDR3 loop spans 18 amino acids. Germline V gene sequence: CDR1 SGHRS, CDR2 YFSETQ. With V trimmed by 5 bases and J by 2 bases, 14 bases remained unmatched. The CDR3 coding sequence is TGCGCCAGCAGTTCCGGACTAGCGGGGTTCCATGACGCCTACGAGCAGTACTTC. It yields the protein CASSSGLAGFHDAYEQYF.

The count of this clone is one. The V gene is TRBV5-1, the J gene TRBJ2-3, with TRBD2 matching over 11 bases. The CDR3 totals 15 residues. Germline CDR1 SGHRS, CDR2 YFSETQ. Trimming took 0 bases from V and 4 from J; bases not matched to a gene: 1. CDR3 DNA sequence: TGCGCCAGCAGCTTGGTTAGCGGGGGGGCAGATACGCAGTATTTT. It is translated as CASSLVSGGADTQYF.

The rearrangement joins TRBV6-6 to TRBJ1-1; D uncertain. V dropped 2 bases and J dropped 3 bases, with 4 bases sitting between them. From germline, CDR1 is MNHNY and CDR2 SVGAGI (reference sequence). The CDR3 is 12 residues long. The DNA for the CDR3 is TGTGCCAGCAGTTACCTGTACACTGAAGCTTTCTTT. Encoded protein: CASSYLYTEAFF.

The V and J genes are TRBV19 and TRBJ1-6; perhaps TRBD1 as D (6 bases). Germline V gene data show CDR1 as LNHDA and CDR2 as SQIVND (reference sequence). V lost 6 bases and J lost 10, with 19 bases in between. This CDR3 spans 15 amino acids. CDR3 residues: CASSPSRGSRSPLHF. The CDR3 coding sequence is TGTGCCAGTAGCCCTAGTAGGGGGTCGCGGTCACCCCTCCACTTT.

The chain links TRBV4-3 to TRBJ1-6; no reliable D call. The germline V gene has CDR1 LGHNA and CDR2 YSLEER. The CDR3 sequence is 18 residues long. V was trimmed by 0 bases and J by 0 bases, leaving 12 bases between them. CDR3 DNA sequence: TGCGCCAGCAGCCAAGAGAGCCCATTAAGCTCCTATAATTCACCCCTCCACTTT. Translated, it gives CASSQESPLSSYNSPLHF.

A remark on this clone: Other nucleotide sequences from this sample produce the same CDR3. V gene TRBV12-3 or TRBV12-4 combines with J gene TRBJ1-5; D is unclear. This CDR3 comprises 12 residues. Trimming took 5 bases from V and 5 from J, leaving 7 bases between them. CDR3: CASSPGDQPQHF. CDR3 coding DNA: TGTGCCAGCAGTCCCGGTGATCAGCCCCAGCATTTT.

This sequence joins TRBV27 and TRBJ2-1; no definite D call. Germline V lookup: CDR1 MNHEY, CDR2 SMNVEV (reference sequence). The CDR3 runs to 14 residues. Trimming left V 5 bases short and J 4 bases short, with 12 bases between. The CDR3 region is CASSRLAAYNEQFF. The CDR3 nucleotides read TGTGCCAGCAGTAGGCTGGCAGCGTACAATGAGCAGTTCTTC.

The chain combines TRBV4-2 with TRBJ1-4; D is possibly TRBD1 (5 bases). CDR3 size: 15 residues. Germline assignment: CDR1 LGHNA and CDR2 YNFKEQ. V gave up 4 bases and J gave up 3 bases, with 12 bases separating them. As DNA, the CDR3 is TGTGCCAGCAGCCGGCAGGGCGGCGCTAATGAAAAACTGTTTTTT. Residues: CASSRQGGANEKLFF.

The V gene is TRBV28, the J gene TRBJ1-6, with D possibly being TRBD1 (5 bases). The CDR3 spans 16 residues. The germline V gene has CDR1 MDHEN and CDR2 SYDVKM. V was clipped by 3 bases and J by 3 bases, with 12 bases between them. The CDR3: CASSFGRALYNSPLHF. CDR3 nucleotide sequence: TGTGCCAGCAGTTTCGGCAGGGCTCTCTATAATTCACCCCTCCACTTT.

The chain couples TRBV12-3 or TRBV12-4 to TRBJ1-2; D is unresolved. The CDR3 covers 12 residues. Deletions cut 3 bases from V and 6 bases from J, with 8 bases between. The CDR3 DNA is TGTGCCAGCAGTTTGCGCCCGGATGGCTACACCTTC. It yields the protein CASSLRPDGYTF.

The rearrangement links TRBV7-2 to TRBJ2-3; D call uncertain. Per germline, CDR1 SGHTA and CDR2 FQGNSA. Trimming removed 5 bases at V and 2 bases at J, with 8 bases between. The CDR3 contains 13 residues. The CDR3 reads CASSILYTDTQYF. CDR3 nucleotide sequence: TGTGCCAGCAGCATTCTTTACACAGATACGCAGTATTTT. Variable domain in full (rest from reference TRBV7-2 and TRBJ2-3): GAGVSQSPSNKVTEKGKDVELRCDPISGHTALYWYRQSLGQGLEFLIYFQGNSAPDKSGLPSDRFSAERTGGSVSTLTIQRTQQEDSAVYLCASSILYTDTQYFGPGTRLTVL.